This T cell receptor beta chain originates from a study of T cell repertoires in cytomegalovirus infection. Comments on this clonotype: Its antigen remains unknown.

The CDR3 covers 15 residues. Germline V gives CDR1 MGHRA, CDR2 YSYEKL. V was clipped by 2 bases and J by 10 bases; unmatched bases: 6. One entry per CDR3 protein results from TCRdb running MiXCR on the reads. The sample contains about 110,000 distinct CDR3 sequences, less than 55% of which appear only once. This chain links TRBV4-1 with TRBJ1-6; 9 nucleotides match TRBD1. The clonotype was recovered from a human donor in good health (CMV status not recorded). Some clones in this sample may be carry-over from other donors' samples. Sequencing used CD8+ T cells from cultured PBMCs, obtained from culture after CMV antigen stimulation. The CDR3 DNA reads as TGCGCCAGCAGCCAACAACAGGGGGCCTTGTCACCCCTCCACTTT. It yields the protein CASSQQQGALSPLHF.